A single sample gave rise to the 4 T cell receptor beta chains below, sequenced in a study of blood T cell repertoires in COVID-19. Using immunoSEQ multiplex PCR, the repertoire was profiled, and TCRdb retains in-frame clones only, with some absent. The sample holds more than 150,000 clones, about 83% seen once. Source material: peripheral blood. The receptors come from a woman between 70 and 85 years old with COVID-19, enrolled during active disease.

The chain uses TRBV7-9 and TRBJ2-7, with D possibly TRBD1 on 6 matching bases. This CDR3 contains 17 residues. The germline V gene has CDR1 SEHNR and CDR2 FQNEAQ (reference sequence). Trimming removed 0 bases at V and 0 bases at J, with 15 bases between. CDR3 sequence reads: CASSLAPTGVSSYEQYF. The CDR3 DNA follows: TGTGCCAGCAGCTTAGCCCCGACAGGAGTCTCCTCCTACGAGCAGTACTTC.

J is TRBJ2-7 and V is TRBV6-5; 10 nucleotides align to TRBD1. Germline assignment: CDR1 MNHEY and CDR2 SVGAGI. This CDR3 is 15 amino acids long. V dropped 5 bases and J dropped 5; count of bases not matched to a gene: 9. The CDR3: CASSIPGQGKHEQYF. CDR3 DNA sequence: TGTGCCAGCAGTATACCGGGACAGGGGAAGCACGAGCAGTACTTC.

The J gene is TRBJ1-4, the V gene TRBV7-9, with unresolved D. CDR1 and CDR2 from the germline V gene are SEHNR and FQNEAQ (reference sequence). The CDR3 is 15 amino acids. V gave up 6 bases and J gave up 0 bases, with 11 bases separating them. The CDR3 sequence is CASRGTETTNEKLFF. The CDR3 bases are TGTGCCAGCAGAGGAACAGAGACAACTAATGAAAAACTGTTTTTT.

The chain recombines TRBV12-3 or TRBV12-4 with TRBJ1-1, with D possibly TRBD1 on 5 matching bases. The CDR3 runs to 13 residues. V was clipped by 5 bases and J by 4 bases, with 11 bases between them. In DNA form, the CDR3 reads TGTGCCAGCAGTCTGGGGGGGGGCACTGAAGCTTTCTTT. As protein: CASSLGGGTEAFF.